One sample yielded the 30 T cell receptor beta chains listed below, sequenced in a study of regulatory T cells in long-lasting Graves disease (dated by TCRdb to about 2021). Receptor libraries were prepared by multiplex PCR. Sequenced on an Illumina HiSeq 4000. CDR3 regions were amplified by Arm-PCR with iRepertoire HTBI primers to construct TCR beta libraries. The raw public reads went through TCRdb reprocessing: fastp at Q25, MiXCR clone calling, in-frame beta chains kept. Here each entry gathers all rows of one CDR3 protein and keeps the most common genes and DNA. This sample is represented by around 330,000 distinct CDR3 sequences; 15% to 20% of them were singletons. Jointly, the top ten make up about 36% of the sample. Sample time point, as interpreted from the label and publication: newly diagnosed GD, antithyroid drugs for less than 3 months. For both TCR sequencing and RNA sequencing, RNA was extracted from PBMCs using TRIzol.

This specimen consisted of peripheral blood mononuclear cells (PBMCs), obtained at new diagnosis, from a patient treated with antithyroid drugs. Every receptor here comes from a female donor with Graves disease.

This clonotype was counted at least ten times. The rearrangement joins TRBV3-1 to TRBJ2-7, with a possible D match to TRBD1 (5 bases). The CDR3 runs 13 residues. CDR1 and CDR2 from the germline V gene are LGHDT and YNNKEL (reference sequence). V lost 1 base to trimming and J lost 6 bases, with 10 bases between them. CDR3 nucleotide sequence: TGTGCCAGCAGCCAAGTGCTTAGGGGCGAGCAGTACTTC. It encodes CASSQVLRGEQYF.

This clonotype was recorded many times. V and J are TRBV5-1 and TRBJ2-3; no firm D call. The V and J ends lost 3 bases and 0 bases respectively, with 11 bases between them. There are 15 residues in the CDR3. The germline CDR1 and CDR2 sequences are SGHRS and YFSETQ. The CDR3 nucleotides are TGCGCCAGCAGCTCCCGACTGGGGAGCACAGATACGCAGTATTTT. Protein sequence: CASSSRLGSTDTQYF.

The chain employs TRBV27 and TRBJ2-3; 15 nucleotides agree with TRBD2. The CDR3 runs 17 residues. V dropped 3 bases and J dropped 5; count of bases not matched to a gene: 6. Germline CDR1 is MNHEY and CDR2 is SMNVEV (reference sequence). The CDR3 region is CASSFGTSGRLIDTQYF. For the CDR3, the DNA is TGTGCCAGCAGTTTTGGGACTAGCGGGAGGCTGATAGATACGCAGTATTTT.

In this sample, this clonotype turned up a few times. CDR3: CASLGTHGYTF. CDR3 DNA: TGTGCCAGCCTAGGGACTCATGGCTACACCTTC. The chain links TRBV18 to TRBJ1-2, with D maybe TRBD1 (5 bases). The CDR3 sequence is 11 residues long. The germline gives CDR1 KGHSH, CDR2 LQKENI. V was trimmed by 8 bases and J by 6 bases, leaving 10 bases between them. Drawing the rest from reference TRBV18 and TRBJ1-2, the complete variable domain is NAGVMQNPRHLVRRRGQEARLRCSPMKGHSHVYWYRQLPEEGLKFMVYLQKENIIDESGMPKERFSAEFPKEGPSILRIQQVVRGDSAAYFCASLGTHGYTFGSGTRLTVV.

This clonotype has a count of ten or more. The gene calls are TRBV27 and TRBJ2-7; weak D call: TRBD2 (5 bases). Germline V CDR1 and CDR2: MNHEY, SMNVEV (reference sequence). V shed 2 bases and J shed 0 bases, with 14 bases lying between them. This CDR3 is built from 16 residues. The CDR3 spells CASSLLPGVYSYEQYF. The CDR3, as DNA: TGTGCCAGCAGTTTACTACCCGGGGTCTACTCCTACGAGCAGTACTTC.

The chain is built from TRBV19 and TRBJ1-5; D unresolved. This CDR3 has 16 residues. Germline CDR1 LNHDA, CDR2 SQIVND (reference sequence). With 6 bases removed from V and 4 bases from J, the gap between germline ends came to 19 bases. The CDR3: CASRPPDSGANQPQHF. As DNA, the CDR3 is TGTGCCAGTAGACCCCCCGACTCAGGAGCGAATCAGCCCCAGCATTTT.

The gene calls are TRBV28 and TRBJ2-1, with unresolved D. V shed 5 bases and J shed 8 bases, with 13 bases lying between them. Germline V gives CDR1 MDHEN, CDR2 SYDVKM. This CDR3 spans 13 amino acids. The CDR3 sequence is CASSPDRGDEQFF. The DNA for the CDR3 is TGTGCCAGCAGTCCCGACCGTGGGGATGAGCAGTTCTTC.

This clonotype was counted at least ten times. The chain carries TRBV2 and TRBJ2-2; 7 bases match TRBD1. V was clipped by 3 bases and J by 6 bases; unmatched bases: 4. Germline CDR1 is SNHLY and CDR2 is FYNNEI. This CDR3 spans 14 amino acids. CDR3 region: CASSEGTGAGELFF. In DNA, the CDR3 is TGTGCCAGCAGTGAGGGAACAGGGGCCGGGGAGCTGTTTTTT. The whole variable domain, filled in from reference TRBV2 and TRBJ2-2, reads EPEVTQTPSHQVTQMGQEVILRCVPISNHLYFYWYRQILGQKVEFLVSFYNNEISEKSEIFDDQFSVERPDGSNFTLKIRSTKLEDSAMYFCASSEGTGAGELFFGEGSRLTVL.

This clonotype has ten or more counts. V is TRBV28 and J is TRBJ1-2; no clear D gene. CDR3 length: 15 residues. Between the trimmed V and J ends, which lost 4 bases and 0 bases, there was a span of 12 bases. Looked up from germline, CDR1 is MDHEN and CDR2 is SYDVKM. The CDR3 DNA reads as TGTGCCAGCAGTTCAGGCCGCCAGGCTAACTATGGCTACACCTTC. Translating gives CASSSGRQANYGYTF.

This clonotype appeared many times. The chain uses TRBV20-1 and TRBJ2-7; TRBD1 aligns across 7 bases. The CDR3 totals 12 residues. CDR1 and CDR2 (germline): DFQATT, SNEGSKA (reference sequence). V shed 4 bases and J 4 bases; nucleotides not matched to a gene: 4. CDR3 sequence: CSAKRQGYEQYF. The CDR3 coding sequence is TGCAGTGCTAAACGACAGGGTTACGAGCAGTACTTC.

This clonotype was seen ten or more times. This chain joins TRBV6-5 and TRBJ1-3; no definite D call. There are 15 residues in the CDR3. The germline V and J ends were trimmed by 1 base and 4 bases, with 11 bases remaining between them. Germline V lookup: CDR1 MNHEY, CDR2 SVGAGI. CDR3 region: CASSYFSGYGNTIYF. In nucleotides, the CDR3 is TGTGCCAGCAGTTACTTCTCGGGATACGGAAACACCATATATTTT.

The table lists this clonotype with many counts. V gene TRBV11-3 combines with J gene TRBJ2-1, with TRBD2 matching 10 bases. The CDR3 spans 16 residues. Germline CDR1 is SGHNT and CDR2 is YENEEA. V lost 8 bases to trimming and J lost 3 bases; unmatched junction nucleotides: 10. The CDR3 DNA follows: TGTGCCAGCGGGATTTCTAGCGGGAGAATCTACAATGAGCAGTTCTTC. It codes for CASGISSGRIYNEQFF.

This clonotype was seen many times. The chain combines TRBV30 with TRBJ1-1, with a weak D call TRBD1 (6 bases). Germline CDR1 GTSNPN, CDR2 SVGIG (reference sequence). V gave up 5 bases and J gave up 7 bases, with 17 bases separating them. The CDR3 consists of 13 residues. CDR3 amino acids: CAWSPRPTGEAFF. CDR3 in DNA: TGTGCCTGGTCCCCGCGTCCGACAGGTGAAGCTTTCTTT.

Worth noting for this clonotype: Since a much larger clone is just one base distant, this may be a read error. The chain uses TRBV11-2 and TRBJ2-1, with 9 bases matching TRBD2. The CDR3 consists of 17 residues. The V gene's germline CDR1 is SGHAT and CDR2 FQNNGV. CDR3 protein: CVSRSLASGRTGNEQFF. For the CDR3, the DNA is TGTGTCAGCAGATCACTGGCCAGCGGGAGGACAGGCAATGAGCAGTTCTTC. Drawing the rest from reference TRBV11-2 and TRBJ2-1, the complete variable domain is EAGVAQSPRYKIIEKRQSVAFWCNPISGHATLYWYQQILGQGPKLLIQFQNNGVVDDSQLPKDRFSAERLKGVDSTLKIQPAKLEDSAVYLCVSRSLASGRTGNEQFFGPGTRLTVL.

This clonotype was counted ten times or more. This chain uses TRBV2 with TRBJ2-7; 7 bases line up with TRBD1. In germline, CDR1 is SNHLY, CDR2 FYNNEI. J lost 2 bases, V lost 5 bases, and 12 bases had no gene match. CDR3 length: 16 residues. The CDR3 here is CASSWIQGPFTYEQYF. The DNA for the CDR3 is TGTGCCAGCAGTTGGATACAGGGGCCTTTTACCTACGAGCAGTACTTC.

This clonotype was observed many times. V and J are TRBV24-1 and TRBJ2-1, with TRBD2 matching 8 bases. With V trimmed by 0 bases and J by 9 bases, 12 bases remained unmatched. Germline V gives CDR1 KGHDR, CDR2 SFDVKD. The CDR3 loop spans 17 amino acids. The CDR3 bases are TGTGCCACCAGTGATTTGGTTACTAGCGGAGTGGGAGGTGAGCAGTTCTTC. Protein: CATSDLVTSGVGGEQFF.

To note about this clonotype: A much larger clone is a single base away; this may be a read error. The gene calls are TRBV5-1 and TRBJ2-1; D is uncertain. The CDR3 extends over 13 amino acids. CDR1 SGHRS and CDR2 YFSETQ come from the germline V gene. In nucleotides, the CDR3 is TGCGCCAGCAGCAGAAGTACTAACAATCAGCAGTTCTTC. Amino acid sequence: CASSRSTNNQQFF.

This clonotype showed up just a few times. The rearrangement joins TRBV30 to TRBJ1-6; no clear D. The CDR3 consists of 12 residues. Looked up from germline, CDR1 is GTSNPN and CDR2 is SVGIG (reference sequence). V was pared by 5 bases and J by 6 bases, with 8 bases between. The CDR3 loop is CAWEGRNSPLHF. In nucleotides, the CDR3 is TGTGCCTGGGAGGGCCGTAATTCACCCCTCCACTTT.

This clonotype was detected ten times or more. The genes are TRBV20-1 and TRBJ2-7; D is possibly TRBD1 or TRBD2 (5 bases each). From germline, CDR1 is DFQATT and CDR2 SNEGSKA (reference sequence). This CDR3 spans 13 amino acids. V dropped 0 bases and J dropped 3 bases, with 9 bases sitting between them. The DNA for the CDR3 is TGCAGTGCTAGAGATCGGGACGACTACGAGCAGTACTTC. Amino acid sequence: CSARDRDDYEQYF.

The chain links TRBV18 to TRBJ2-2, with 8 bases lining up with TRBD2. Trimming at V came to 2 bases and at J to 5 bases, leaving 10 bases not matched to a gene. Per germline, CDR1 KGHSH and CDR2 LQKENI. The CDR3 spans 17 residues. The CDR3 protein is CASSPVVALAATGELFF. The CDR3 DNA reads TGTGCCAGCTCACCAGTGGTGGCACTAGCGGCAACCGGGGAGCTGTTTTTT.

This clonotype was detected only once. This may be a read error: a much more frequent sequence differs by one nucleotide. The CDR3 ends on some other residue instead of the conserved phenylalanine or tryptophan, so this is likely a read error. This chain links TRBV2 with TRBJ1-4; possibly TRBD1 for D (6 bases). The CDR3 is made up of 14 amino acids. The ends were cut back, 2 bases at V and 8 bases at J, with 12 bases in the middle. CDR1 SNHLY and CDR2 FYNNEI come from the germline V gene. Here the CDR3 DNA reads TGTGCCAGCAGTGAAAGCCAGGGGCACGAAAAACTGTTTTTA. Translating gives CASSESQGHEKLFL.

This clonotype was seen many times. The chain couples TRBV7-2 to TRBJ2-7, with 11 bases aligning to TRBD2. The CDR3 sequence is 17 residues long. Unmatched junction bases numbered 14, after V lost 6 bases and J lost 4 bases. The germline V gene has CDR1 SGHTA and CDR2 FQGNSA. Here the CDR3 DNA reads TGTGCCAGCAGTTTTGGGGGGGGACTAGCGGAGCCATACGAGCAGTACTTC. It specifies CASSFGGGLAEPYEQYF.

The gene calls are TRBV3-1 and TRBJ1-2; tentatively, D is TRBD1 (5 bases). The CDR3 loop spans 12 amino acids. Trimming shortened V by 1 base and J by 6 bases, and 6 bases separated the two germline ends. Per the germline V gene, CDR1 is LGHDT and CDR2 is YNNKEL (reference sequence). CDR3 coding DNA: TGTGCCAGCAGCCAAGGCAGGGATGGCTACACCTTC. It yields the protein CASSQGRDGYTF.

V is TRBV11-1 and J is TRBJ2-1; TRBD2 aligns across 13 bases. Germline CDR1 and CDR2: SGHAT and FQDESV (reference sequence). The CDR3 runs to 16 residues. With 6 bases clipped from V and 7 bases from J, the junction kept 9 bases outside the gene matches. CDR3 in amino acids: CASSHGTSGIGNEQFF. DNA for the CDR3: TGTGCCAGCAGTCACGGGACTAGCGGGATAGGAAATGAGCAGTTCTTC. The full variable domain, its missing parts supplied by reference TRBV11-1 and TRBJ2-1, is EAEVAQSPRYKITEKSQAVAFWCDPISGHATLYWYRQILGQGPELLVQFQDESVVDDSQLPKDRFSAERLKGVDSTLKIQPAELGDSAMYLCASSHGTSGIGNEQFFGPGTRLTVL.

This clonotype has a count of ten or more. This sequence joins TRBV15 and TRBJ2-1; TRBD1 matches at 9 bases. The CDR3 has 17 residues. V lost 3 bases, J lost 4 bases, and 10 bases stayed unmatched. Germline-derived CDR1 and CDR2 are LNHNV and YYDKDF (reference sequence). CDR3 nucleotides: TGTGCCACCAGCAGTACCGGGACAGGGAAGTATTACAATGAGCAGTTCTTC. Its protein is CATSSTGTGKYYNEQFF. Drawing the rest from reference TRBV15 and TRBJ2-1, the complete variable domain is DAMVIQNPRYQVTQFGKPVTLSCSQTLNHNVMYWYQQKSSQAPKLLFHYYDKDFNNEADTPDNFQSRRPNTSFCFLDIRSPGLGDTAMYLCATSSTGTGKYYNEQFFGPGTRLTVL.

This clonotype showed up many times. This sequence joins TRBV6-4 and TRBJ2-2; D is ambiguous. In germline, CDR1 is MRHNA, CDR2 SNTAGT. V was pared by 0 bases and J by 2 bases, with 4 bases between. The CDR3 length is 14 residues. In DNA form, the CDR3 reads TGTGCCAGCAGTGACTCGACTAACACCGGGGAGCTGTTTTTT. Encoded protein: CASSDSTNTGELFF.

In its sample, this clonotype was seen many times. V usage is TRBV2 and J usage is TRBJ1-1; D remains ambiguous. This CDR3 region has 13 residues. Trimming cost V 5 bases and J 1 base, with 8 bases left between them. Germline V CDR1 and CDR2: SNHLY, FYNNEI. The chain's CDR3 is CASSRGPNTEAFF. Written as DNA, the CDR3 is TGTGCCAGCAGTAGAGGGCCGAACACTGAAGCTTTCTTT.

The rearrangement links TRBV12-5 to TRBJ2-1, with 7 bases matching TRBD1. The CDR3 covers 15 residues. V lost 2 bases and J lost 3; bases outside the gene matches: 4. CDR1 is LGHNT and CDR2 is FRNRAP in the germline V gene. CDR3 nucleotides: TGTGCTAGTGGTTTGCAGGGGGAGTTCTACAATGAGCAGTTCTTC. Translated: CASGLQGEFYNEQFF.

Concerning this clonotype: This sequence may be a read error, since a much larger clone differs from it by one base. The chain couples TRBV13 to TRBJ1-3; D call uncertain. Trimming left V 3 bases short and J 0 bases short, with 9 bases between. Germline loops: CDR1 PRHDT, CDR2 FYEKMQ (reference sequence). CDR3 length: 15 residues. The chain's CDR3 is CASSLRPSSGNTIYF. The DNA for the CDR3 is TGTGCCAGCAGCTTGCGGCCTAGCTCTGGAAACACCATATATTTT.

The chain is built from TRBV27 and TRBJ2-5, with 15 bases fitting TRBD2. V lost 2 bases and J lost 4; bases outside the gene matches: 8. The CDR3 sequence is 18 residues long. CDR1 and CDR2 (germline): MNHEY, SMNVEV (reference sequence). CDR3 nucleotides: TGTGCCAGCAGTTTACACTGGACTAGCGGGGGGGCCTTAGAGACCCAGTACTTC. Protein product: CASSLHWTSGGALETQYF.